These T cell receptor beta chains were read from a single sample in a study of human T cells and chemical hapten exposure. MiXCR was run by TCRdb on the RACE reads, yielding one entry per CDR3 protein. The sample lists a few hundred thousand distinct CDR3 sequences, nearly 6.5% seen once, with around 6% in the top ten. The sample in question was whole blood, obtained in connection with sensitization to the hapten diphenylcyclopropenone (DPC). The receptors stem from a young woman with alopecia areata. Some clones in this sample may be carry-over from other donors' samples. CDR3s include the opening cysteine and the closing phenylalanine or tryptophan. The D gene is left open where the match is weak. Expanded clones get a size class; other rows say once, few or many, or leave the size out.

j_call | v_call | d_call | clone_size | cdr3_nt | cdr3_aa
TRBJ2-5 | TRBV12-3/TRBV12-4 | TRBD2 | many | TGTGCCAGCACCCCTCGGAGGGCGAGCGGGGGGATGTTGGCCCAGTACTTC | CASTPRRASGGMLAQYF
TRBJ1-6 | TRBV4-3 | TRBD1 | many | TGCGCCAGCAGCCAAGAGATAGGGGGCCGGGATTCACCCCTCCACTTT | CASSQEIGGRDSPLHF
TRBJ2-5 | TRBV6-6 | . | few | TGTGCCAGCAGGGGGGCAGCTCTCCAAGAGACCCAGTACTTC | CASRGAALQETQYF
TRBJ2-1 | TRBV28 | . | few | TGTGCCAGCAGTTTATCGGGGGAGCAGTTCTTC | CASSLSGEQFF
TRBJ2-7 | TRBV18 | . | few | TGTGCCAGCTCCCTCAATGGCAGGGGTGCCTACGAGCAGTACTTC | CASSLNGRGAYEQYF
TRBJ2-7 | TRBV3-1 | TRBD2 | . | TGTGCCAGCAGCCAAGAGTATCATGCGGGGGAGCGGTACTTC | CASSQEYHAGERYF
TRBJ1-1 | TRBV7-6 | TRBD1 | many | TGTGCCAGCAGCTTGAATTACCGGGACAGGATTCCGAACACTGAAGCTTTCTTT | CASSLNYRDRIPNTEAFF
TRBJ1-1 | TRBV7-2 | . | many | TGTGCCAGCAGCGTTACAGGGAGGGTACGGATGAACACTGAAGCTTTCTTT | CASSVTGRVRMNTEAFF
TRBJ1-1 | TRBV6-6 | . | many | TGTGCCAGCAGTACCTTGCGACAGAAATCGGACACTGAAGCTTTCTTT | CASSTLRQKSDTEAFF
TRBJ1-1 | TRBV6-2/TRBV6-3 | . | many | TGTGCCAGCAGTTACGAAAGGGGGAACACTGAAGCTTTCTTT | CASSYERGNTEAFF
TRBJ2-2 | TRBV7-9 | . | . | TGTGCCAGCAGCGGGTGGCGGGACTCGAACACCGGGGAGCTGTTTTTT | CASSGWRDSNTGELFF
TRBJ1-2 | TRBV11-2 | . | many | TGTGCCAGCAGCTTAGGCGGGGGAACTGGCTACACCTTC | CASSLGGGTGYTF
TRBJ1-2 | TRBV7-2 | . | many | TGTGCCAGCAGCTTAGTGGATGGGCTCTATGGCTACACCTTC | CASSLVDGLYGYTF
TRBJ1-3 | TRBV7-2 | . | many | TGTGCCAGCAGCTCCCAGGGAAACACCATATATTTT | CASSSQGNTIYF
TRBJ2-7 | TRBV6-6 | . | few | TGTGCCAGCAGAGAACAGGGGGGGGTCGAGCAGTACTTC | CASREQGGVEQYF
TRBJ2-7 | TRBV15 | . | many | TGTGCCACCAGCAGAGTTATAGGGGACGAGCAGTACTTC | CATSRVIGDEQYF
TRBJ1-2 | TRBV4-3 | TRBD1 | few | TGCGCCAGCAGCCAGATGACCGGGACAGCAATTAACTATGGCTACACCTTC | CASSQMTGTAINYGYTF
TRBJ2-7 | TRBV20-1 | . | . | TGCAGTGCTAGAGGGACACCGGCAAGCTACGAGCAGTACTTC | CSARGTPASYEQYF
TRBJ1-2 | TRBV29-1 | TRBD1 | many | TGCAGCGTTCAGGACAGGAGCTATGGCTACACCTTC | CSVQDRSYGYTF
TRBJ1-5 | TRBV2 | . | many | TGTGCCAGCAGAAAGACAGACCAGCCCCAGCATTTT | CASRKTDQPQHF
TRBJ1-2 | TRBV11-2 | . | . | TGTGCCAGCAGCTTGGATTACACCGGAGAGGGCTACACCTTC | CASSLDYTGEGYTF
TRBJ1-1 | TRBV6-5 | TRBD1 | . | TGTGCCAGCAGTTATTATCTTCCGGGACAGGGGGGCACTGAAGCTTTCTTT | CASSYYLPGQGGTEAFF
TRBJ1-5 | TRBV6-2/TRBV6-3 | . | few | TGTGCCAGCAGTTCGAATAACAGGGCACTCGAGAGGCAGCCCCAGCATTTT | CASSSNNRALERQPQHF
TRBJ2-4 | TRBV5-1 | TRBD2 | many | TGCGCCAGCAGCTCTGGCGGGGGGCGGAACATTCAGTACTTC | CASSSGGGRNIQYF
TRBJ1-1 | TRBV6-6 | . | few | TGTGCCAGCAGTTTGGGTGGGGGTAACGGTGAAGCTTTCTTT | CASSLGGGNGEAFF
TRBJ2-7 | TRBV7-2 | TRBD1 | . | TGTGCCAGCAGCTTAGTTTTCTTGAGACAGGGGGGCTCGAAGGAGCAGTACTTC | CASSLVFLRQGGSKEQYF
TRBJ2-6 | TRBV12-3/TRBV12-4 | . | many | TGTGCCAGCAGTTTCGATAGACAGGTAGCTGGGGCCAACGTCCTGACTTTC | CASSFDRQVAGANVLTF
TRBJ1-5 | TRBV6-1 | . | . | TGTGCCAGCAGTTTGGGGGCGGGTCAGCCCCAGCATTTT | CASSLGAGQPQHF
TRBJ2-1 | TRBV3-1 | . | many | TGTGCCAGCAGCCGAATCAATGAGCAGTTCTTC | CASSRINEQFF
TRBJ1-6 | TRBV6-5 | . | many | TGTGCCAGCAGTTACTGGGGCGGGGAATCACCCCTCCACTTT | CASSYWGGESPLHF
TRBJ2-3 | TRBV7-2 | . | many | TGTGCCAGCAGCTTAGTAAGCGGCCAAGATACGCAGTATTTT | CASSLVSGQDTQYF
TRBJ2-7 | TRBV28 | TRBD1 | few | TGTGCCAGCAGTTACCTCCGACAGGGGGTCCCCTACGAGCAGTACTTC | CASSYLRQGVPYEQYF
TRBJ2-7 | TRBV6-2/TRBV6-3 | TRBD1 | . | TGTGCCAGCAGTTACACACCCCGGGGACAGGCTATCTCCTACGAGCAGTACTTC | CASSYTPRGQAISYEQYF
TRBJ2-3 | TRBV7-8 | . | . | TGTGCCAGCAGCCTTAGTTGGGGGACATTGAGCACAGATACGCAGTATTTT | CASSLSWGTLSTDTQYF
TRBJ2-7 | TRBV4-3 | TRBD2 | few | TGCGCCAGCAGCCAGCAACCTCTCACTAGCGGGGTTTCCTACGAGCAGTACTTC | CASSQQPLTSGVSYEQYF
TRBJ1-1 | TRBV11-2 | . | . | TGTGCCAGCACCCATTTGGCCGGCGGGGCTGAAGCTTTCTTT | CASTHLAGGAEAFF
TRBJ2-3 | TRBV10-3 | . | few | TGTGCCATCAGTGAAGGGTCGCCCCCAGATACGCAGTATTTT | CAISEGSPPDTQYF
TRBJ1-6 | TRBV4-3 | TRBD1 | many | TGCGCCAGCAGCGCTGGGACAGGCTCCTTCTATAATTCACCCCTCCACTTT | CASSAGTGSFYNSPLHF
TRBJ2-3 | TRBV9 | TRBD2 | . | TGTGCCAGCAGGGTCATGGGGACTAAAGATACGCAGTATTTT | CASRVMGTKDTQYF
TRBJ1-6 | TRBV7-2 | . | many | TGTGCCAGCAGCCCGCAGGTCCAGGGCGGCTCACCCCTCCACTTT | CASSPQVQGGSPLHF
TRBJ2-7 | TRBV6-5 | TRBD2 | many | TGTGCCAGCAGTTTATCCGGGACTACCTACGAGCAGTACTTC | CASSLSGTTYEQYF
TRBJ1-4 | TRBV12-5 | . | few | TGTGCTAGTGGTTCTGGGGACCTCCCAACTAATGAAAAACTGTTTTTT | CASGSGDLPTNEKLFF
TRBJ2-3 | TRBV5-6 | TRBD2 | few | TGTGCCAGCAGCCGAACCGGGACTAGCGGTTCCACAGATACGCAGTATTTT | CASSRTGTSGSTDTQYF
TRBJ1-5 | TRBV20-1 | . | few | TGCAGTGCACCTCAGGGAGGCAATCAGCCCCAGCATTTT | CSAPQGGNQPQHF
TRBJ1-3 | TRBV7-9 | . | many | TGTGCCAGCAGCGGCCCGGCGCCCACTGGCAACACCATATATTTT | CASSGPAPTGNTIYF
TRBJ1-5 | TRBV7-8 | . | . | TGTGCCAGCAGCTCCTACGGGGCTCAGCCCCAGCATTTT | CASSSYGAQPQHF
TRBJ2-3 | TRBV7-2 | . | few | TGTGCCAGCAGCTTAGGAAATAACAACCCCACAGATACGCAGTATTTT | CASSLGNNNPTDTQYF
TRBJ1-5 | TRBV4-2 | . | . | TGTGCCAGCAGCCTCCACGATCGACAGCCCCAGCATTTT | CASSLHDRQPQHF
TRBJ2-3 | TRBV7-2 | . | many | TGTGCCAGCAGCTTAGAAAATACGCAGTATTTT | CASSLENTQYF
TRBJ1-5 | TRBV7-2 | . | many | TGTGCCAGCAGCTTAGGAGGACGGCTGGATCAGCCCCAGCATTTT | CASSLGGRLDQPQHF
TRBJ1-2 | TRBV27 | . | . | TGTGCCAGCAGTTTACTCAGTGGGGGGCTTGAGGGCTACACCTTC | CASSLLSGGLEGYTF
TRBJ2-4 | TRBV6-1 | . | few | TGTGCCAGCAGTGATTTGGACAGCCGCTGCTTC | CASSDLDSRCF
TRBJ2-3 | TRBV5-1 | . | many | TGTGCCAGCAGCTTAAGGGCAGATACGCAGTATTTT | CASSLRADTQYF
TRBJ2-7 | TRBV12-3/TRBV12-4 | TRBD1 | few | TGTGCCAGCAGTTTCCCGGACAGGCGAGACGAGCAGTACTTC | CASSFPDRRDEQYF
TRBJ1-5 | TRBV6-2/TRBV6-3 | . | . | TGTGCCAGCCTGAAGGGGACGAATAGCAATCAGCCCCAGCATTTT | CASLKGTNSNQPQHF
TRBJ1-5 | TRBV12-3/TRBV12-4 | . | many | TGTGCCAGCAGTTTAGAAACGGGACAGCCCCAGCATTTT | CASSLETGQPQHF
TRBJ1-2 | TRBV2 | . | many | TGTGCCAGCAGTGAGAACAGATACGCTGGCTACACCTTC | CASSENRYAGYTF
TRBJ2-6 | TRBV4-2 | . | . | TGTGCCAGCAGCCAAGATACAGAGAGAAGCTCTGGGGCCAACGTCCTGACTTTC | CASSQDTERSSGANVLTF
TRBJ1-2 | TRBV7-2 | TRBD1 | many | TGTGCCAGCAGCTTAGCGCAGGGGGCGATTGGCTACACCTTC | CASSLAQGAIGYTF
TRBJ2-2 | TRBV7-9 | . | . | TGTGCCAGCAGCTTACCGGACCTCGCCGGGGAGCTGTTTTTT | CASSLPDLAGELFF